Included here is one T cell receptor beta chain sequence, with context. This specimen belongs to a study of identical twins. There are 15 residues in the CDR3. CDR1 and CDR2 from the germline V gene are LGHDT and YNNKEL (reference sequence). V lost 3 bases to trimming and J lost 5 bases; unmatched junction nucleotides: 9. TCRdb analysed the 5' RACE reads with MiXCR anew, one entry per CDR3 protein. The table lists under 900,000 distinct CDR3 sequences, 9% to 15% of them singletons. The same sample was also used in a study of yellow fever vaccine responses in identical twins.

The V gene is TRBV3-1, the J gene TRBJ2-5; 7 nucleotides agree with TRBD2. The receptor was isolated from a woman between 18 and 30 years old in good health. The specimen sequenced was PBMCs. The CDR3 sequence: CASSQGGPISETQYF. As DNA, the CDR3 is TGTGCCAGCAGCCAGGGAGGGCCGATTTCGGAGACCCAGTACTTC.